The 23 T cell receptor beta chains in this list originate from one sample, sequenced in a study of T cell repertoires in cytomegalovirus infection. TCRdb processed the reads anew with MiXCR; each CDR3 protein has one entry. Here the sample spans some 300,000 distinct CDR3 sequences, around 9.6% being singletons. What was sequenced was PBMCs. The receptors come from a human donor in good health (CMV status not recorded). Some clones in this sample may be carry-over from other donors' samples.

This clonotype was detected many times. The V gene is TRBV29-1, the J gene TRBJ2-1; D gene ambiguous. The V end lost 4 bases, the J end lost 3 bases, and 10 bases lay between the germline ends. Germline CDR1 and CDR2: SQVTM and ANQGSEA. The CDR3 is 13 residues long. The CDR3 coding sequence is TGCAGCGTTGCCTTTTTCGACTACAATGAGCAGTTCTTC. Translated, it gives CSVAFFDYNEQFF.

This clonotype was found many times. V gene TRBV6-2 or TRBV6-3 combines with J gene TRBJ2-2, with 10 bases lining up with TRBD2. The CDR3 has 17 amino acids. Germline CDR1 and CDR2: MNHEY and SVGEGT. V lost 2 bases, J lost 3 bases, and 6 bases stayed unmatched. The CDR3 region is CASSYRSSGGHTGELFF. DNA for the CDR3: TGTGCCAGCAGTTACAGGTCTAGCGGGGGTCACACCGGGGAGCTGTTTTTT.

This clonotype was picked up many times. This chain connects TRBV28 to TRBJ2-1; 12 bases align to TRBD1. Unmatched junction bases numbered 8, after V lost 7 bases and J lost 7 bases. This CDR3 has 15 amino acids. Germline CDR1 and CDR2: MDHEN and SYDVKM. The CDR3 region has the DNA TGTGCCAGCATCCCCTGGGGACAGGGGGCGAATGAGCAGTTCTTC. This sequence encodes CASIPWGQGANEQFF.

This clonotype was counted ten times or more. This rearrangement joins TRBV7-9 to TRBJ1-2; 8 bases are a match to TRBD1. Germline V gene sequence: CDR1 SEHNR, CDR2 FQNEAQ (reference sequence). The V and J ends lost 5 bases and 6 bases, in that order; junction bases with no gene match: 5. This CDR3 has 13 residues. CDR3 protein: CASSEQGADGYTF. The CDR3 DNA reads TGTGCCAGCAGCGAGCAGGGGGCGGATGGCTACACCTTC. Supplemented by reference TRBV7-9 and TRBJ1-2, the full variable domain reads DTGVSQNPRHKITKRGQNVTFRCDPISEHNRLYWYRQTLGQGPEFLTYFQNEAQLEKSRLLSDRFSAERPKGSFSTLEIQRTEQGDSAMYLCASSEQGADGYTFGSGTRLTVV.

The table lists this clonotype with many counts. The chain combines TRBV18 with TRBJ2-5; D gene uncertain. Germline CDR1 KGHSH, CDR2 LQKENI. V dropped 3 bases and J dropped 5 bases, with 10 bases sitting between them. The CDR3 consists of 13 residues. The CDR3 loop reads CASSPELSETQYF. The CDR3 DNA reads as TGTGCCAGCTCACCTGAATTAAGCGAGACCCAGTACTTC.

There are many counts of this clonotype. V is TRBV11-3 and J is TRBJ2-5; D is ambiguous. CDR1 is SGHNT and CDR2 is YENEEA in the germline V gene. The CDR3 consists of 14 residues. Trimming stripped 5 bases from V and 1 base from J, with 11 bases between. The CDR3 coding sequence is TGTGCCAGCAGCCAAAACAGCTTCCAAGAGACCCAGTACTTC. Its protein is CASSQNSFQETQYF.

This clonotype was counted at least ten times. V is TRBV20-1 and J is TRBJ1-5; tentative D call: TRBD1 (6 bases). The CDR3 is made up of 12 amino acids. The V gene lost 6 bases and the J gene lost 4 bases, with 10 bases spanning the gap. Germline V gene lookup returns CDR1 DFQATT and CDR2 SNEGSKA (reference sequence). The CDR3 spells CSAKRGNQPQHF. In DNA form, the CDR3 reads TGCAGTGCCAAGAGGGGGAATCAGCCCCAGCATTTT.

This clonotype was detected ten times or more. This chain's CDR3 is CASSLRTDTGELFF. In nucleotides, the CDR3 is TGTGCCAGCAGTTTAAGGACGGACACCGGGGAGCTGTTTTTT. V gene TRBV2 combines with J gene TRBJ2-2; no clear D. The germline V and J ends were trimmed by 5 bases and 3 bases, with 10 bases remaining between them. The length of the CDR3 is 14 residues. CDR1 is SNHLY, CDR2 FYNNEI, per germline.

The table lists this clonotype with many counts. V gene TRBV7-6 combines with J gene TRBJ2-2; unclear D gene. CDR1 is SGHVS and CDR2 is FNYEAQ in the germline V gene. The CDR3 has 14 residues. Trimming shortened V by 5 bases and J by 2 bases, and 9 bases separated the two germline ends. CDR3 in amino acids: CASSPRLNTGELFF. CDR3 in DNA: TGTGCCAGCAGCCCACGGTTAAACACCGGGGAGCTGTTTTTT.

The table lists this clonotype with many counts. The chain has TRBV28 and TRBJ1-1, with D possibly being TRBD1 (5 bases). The CDR3 length is 13 residues. Germline V gives CDR1 MDHEN, CDR2 SYDVKM. Trimming took 4 bases from V and 6 from J, leaving 12 bases between them. The CDR3 here is CASSYLSRAEAFF. The CDR3 region has the DNA TGTGCCAGCAGTTACCTCTCCAGGGCTGAAGCTTTCTTT.

This clonotype came up many times. The chain uses TRBV19 and TRBJ2-2; D may be TRBD2 (6 bases). Trimming shortened V by 7 bases and J by 4 bases, and 16 bases separated the two germline ends. Germline V gene data show CDR1 as LNHDA and CDR2 as SQIVND (reference sequence). The CDR3 is made up of 15 amino acids. This CDR3 reads CASTPWGVGTGELFF. CDR3 DNA sequence: TGTGCCAGTACCCCCTGGGGGGTGGGCACCGGGGAGCTGTTTTTT.

This clonotype was counted ten times or more. The gene calls are TRBV5-6 and TRBJ2-1, with D unresolved. CDR1 and CDR2 (germline): SGHDT, YYEEEE. V gave up 1 base and J gave up 0 bases, with 2 bases separating them. This CDR3 region has 13 residues. The CDR3 DNA is TGTGCCAGCAGCTTGTTCTCCTACAATGAGCAGTTCTTC. Its translation is CASSLFSYNEQFF.

In its sample, this clonotype was seen many times. As DNA, the CDR3 is TGTGCCAGCAGCTTGGCAGGGGACGCTCATCAGCCCCAGCATTTT. It is translated as CASSLAGDAHQPQHF. This chain connects TRBV11-1 to TRBJ1-5; D is possibly TRBD1 (6 bases). V lost 3 bases and J lost 5, with 14 bases in between. Germline V gene data show CDR1 as SGHAT and CDR2 as FQDESV (reference sequence). The CDR3 runs to 15 residues.

V is TRBV3-1 and J is TRBJ2-1; 7 positions agree with TRBD1. The CDR3 is 15 amino acids. The J segment lost 2 bases and the V segment lost 0 bases, leaving 1 base of the junction unmatched. CDR1 is LGHDT, CDR2 YNNKEL, per germline (reference sequence). The DNA for the CDR3 is TGTGCCAGCAGCCAAGAAGGGGGCACCTACAATGAGCAGTTCTTC. This gives the protein CASSQEGGTYNEQFF.

The table lists this clonotype with many counts. The chain combines TRBV6-2 or TRBV6-3 with TRBJ2-2; the D is unclear. The V gene's germline CDR1 is MNHEY and CDR2 SVGEGT. The ends were cut back, 4 bases at V and 5 bases at J, with 14 bases in the middle. CDR3 length: 15 residues. CDR3 sequence: CASSLALERTGELFF. The DNA for the CDR3 is TGTGCCAGCAGTTTGGCCTTGGAAAGAACCGGGGAGCTGTTTTTT.

Many counts were recorded for this clonotype. The V call is TRBV12-3 or TRBV12-4, the J call TRBJ2-7; 7 bases agree with TRBD2. CDR3 length: 13 amino acids. Trimming at V came to 4 bases and at J to 6 bases, leaving 6 bases not matched to a gene. DNA for the CDR3: TGTGCCAGCAGTTCGACGACTAGCCGCGAGCAGTACTTC. Its translation: CASSSTTSREQYF.

This clonotype has ten or more counts. The J gene is TRBJ2-7, the V gene TRBV6-2 or TRBV6-3, with 7 nucleotides matching TRBD2. The V gene's germline CDR1 is MNHEY and CDR2 SVGEGT. CDR3 length: 14 amino acids. With 10 bases clipped from V and 2 bases from J, the junction kept 11 bases outside the gene matches. CDR3 sequence reads: CATAHGGSAYEQYV. CDR3 nucleotide sequence: TGTGCCACCGCCCACGGGGGGTCAGCCTACGAGCAGTACGTC.

At least ten counts were recorded for this clonotype. This rearrangement joins TRBV20-1 to TRBJ2-1, with D maybe TRBD2 (6 bases). Germline CDR1 and CDR2: DFQATT and SNEGSKA (reference sequence). The length of the CDR3 is 18 residues. Trimming shortened V by 0 bases and J by 4 bases, and 22 bases separated the two germline ends. The CDR3 spells CSARDAGFSSAIYNEQFF. CDR3 nucleotides: TGCAGTGCTAGAGATGCAGGGTTTTCTAGCGCCATATACAATGAGCAGTTCTTC.

V and J are TRBV29-1 and TRBJ2-1; the D is unclear. The CDR3 runs to 13 residues. Trimming removed 5 bases at V and 6 bases at J, with 14 bases between. The germline V gene encodes CDR1 SQVTM and CDR2 ANQGSEA. The CDR3 reads CSVQAYRGNEQFF. The CDR3 nucleotides read TGCAGCGTTCAGGCATACCGTGGCAATGAGCAGTTCTTC.

Ten or more counts support this clonotype. The V gene is TRBV20-1, the J gene TRBJ1-5, with D unresolved. Trimming cost V 6 bases and J 3 bases, with 9 bases left between them. The length of the CDR3 is 12 residues. Per germline, CDR1 DFQATT and CDR2 SNEGSKA (reference sequence). Written as DNA, the CDR3 is TGCAGTGCGGGCACCAACAATCAGCCCCAGCATTTT. Amino acids: CSAGTNNQPQHF.

This clonotype appeared a single time. The chain uses TRBV9 and TRBJ2-4; the match to TRBD1 covers 10 bases. From germline, CDR1 is SGDLS and CDR2 YYNGEE. V lost 4 bases, J lost 9 bases, and 13 bases stayed unmatched. The CDR3 sequence is 16 residues long. DNA for the CDR3: TGTGCCAGCAGCCCATCCCGGGACAGGGGCGAAGTCATTCAGTACTTC. It specifies CASSPSRDRGEVIQYF.

This clonotype was picked up many times. CDR3 coding DNA: TGTGCCAGCAGCTTCCCGACAGGGTGGGTCTCTGAAGCTTTCTTT. Residues: CASSFPTGWVSEAFF. This sequence joins TRBV7-9 and TRBJ1-1; TRBD1 matches at 7 bases. This CDR3 comprises 15 residues. V lost 3 bases, J lost 6 bases, and 10 bases stayed unmatched. The germline CDR1 and CDR2 sequences are SEHNR and FQNEAQ (reference sequence). Using reference TRBV7-9 and TRBJ1-1 for the parts outside the CDR3, the full variable domain is DTGVSQNPRHKITKRGQNVTFRCDPISEHNRLYWYRQTLGQGPEFLTYFQNEAQLEKSRLLSDRFSAERPKGSFSTLEIQRTEQGDSAMYLCASSFPTGWVSEAFFGQGTRLTVV.

This clonotype was counted only a few times. This sequence joins TRBV9 and TRBJ2-1; D is unclear. Germline loops: CDR1 SGDLS, CDR2 YYNGEE. The V and J ends lost 3 bases and 6 bases respectively, with 10 bases between them. CDR3 size: 13 residues. The CDR3 nucleotides are TGTGCCAGCAGCGGCCATACCGGCAATGAGCAGTTCTTC. As protein: CASSGHTGNEQFF.